The text below deals with one TCR beta chain. The antigen is unknown. The entry originates in a study of T cell responses to AZD1222 COVID-19 vaccine. Assay used: immunoSEQ multiplex PCR; TCRdb lists only in-frame clones, some missing. The sample holds 120,000 or so clones, about nine tenths seen once. Study findings and constraints: Just a handful of people given AZD1222 tested seropositive at baseline. Across the whole spike, CD4 TCRs peaked at regions 160-218 and 743-854. Donors skewed white British and female; clonal diversity was possibly underestimated.

The CDR3 extends over 15 amino acids. The germline CDR1 and CDR2 sequences are GTSNPN and SVGIG (reference sequence). The ends were cut back, 0 bases at V and 2 bases at J, with 14 bases in the middle. The material was peripheral blood, obtained on day 0 of AZD1222 vaccination. The chain combines TRBV30 with TRBJ2-7, with D perhaps TRBD2 (6 bases). The sequence derives from an adult in good health. The CDR3 nucleotides are TGTGCCTGGAGTGTACTTGCGCGGGGAGCCTACGAGCAGTACTTC. This codes for CAWSVLARGAYEQYF.